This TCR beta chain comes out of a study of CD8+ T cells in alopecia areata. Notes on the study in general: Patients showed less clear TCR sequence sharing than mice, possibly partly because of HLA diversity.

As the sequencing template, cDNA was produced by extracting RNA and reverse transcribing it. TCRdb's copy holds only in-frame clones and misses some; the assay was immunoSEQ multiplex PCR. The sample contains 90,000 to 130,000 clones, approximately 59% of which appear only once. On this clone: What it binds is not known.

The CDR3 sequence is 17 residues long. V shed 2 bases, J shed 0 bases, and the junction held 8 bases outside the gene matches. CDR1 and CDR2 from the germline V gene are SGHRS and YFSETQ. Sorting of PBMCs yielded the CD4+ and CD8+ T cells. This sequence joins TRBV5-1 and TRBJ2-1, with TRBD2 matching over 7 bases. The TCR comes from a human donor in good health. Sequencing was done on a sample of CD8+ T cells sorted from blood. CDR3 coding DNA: TGCGCCAGCAGCTTTACAACTAGCGCGTACTCCTACAATGAGCAGTTCTTC. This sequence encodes CASSFTTSAYSYNEQFF.